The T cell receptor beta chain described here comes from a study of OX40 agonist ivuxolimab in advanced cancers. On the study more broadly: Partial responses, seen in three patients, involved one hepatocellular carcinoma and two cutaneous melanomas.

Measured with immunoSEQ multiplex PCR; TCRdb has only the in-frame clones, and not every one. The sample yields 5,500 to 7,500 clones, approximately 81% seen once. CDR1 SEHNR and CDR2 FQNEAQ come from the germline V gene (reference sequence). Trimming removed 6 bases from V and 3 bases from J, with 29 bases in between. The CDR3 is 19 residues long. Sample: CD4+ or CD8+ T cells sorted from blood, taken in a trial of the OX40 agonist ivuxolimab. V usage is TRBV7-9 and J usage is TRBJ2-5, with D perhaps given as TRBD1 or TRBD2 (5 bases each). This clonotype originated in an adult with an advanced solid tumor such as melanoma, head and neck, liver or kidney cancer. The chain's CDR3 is CASRLSALPGPVNKETQYF. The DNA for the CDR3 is TGTGCCAGCAGGTTATCTGCCCTACCGGGACCCGTAAACAAAGAGACCCAGTACTTC.